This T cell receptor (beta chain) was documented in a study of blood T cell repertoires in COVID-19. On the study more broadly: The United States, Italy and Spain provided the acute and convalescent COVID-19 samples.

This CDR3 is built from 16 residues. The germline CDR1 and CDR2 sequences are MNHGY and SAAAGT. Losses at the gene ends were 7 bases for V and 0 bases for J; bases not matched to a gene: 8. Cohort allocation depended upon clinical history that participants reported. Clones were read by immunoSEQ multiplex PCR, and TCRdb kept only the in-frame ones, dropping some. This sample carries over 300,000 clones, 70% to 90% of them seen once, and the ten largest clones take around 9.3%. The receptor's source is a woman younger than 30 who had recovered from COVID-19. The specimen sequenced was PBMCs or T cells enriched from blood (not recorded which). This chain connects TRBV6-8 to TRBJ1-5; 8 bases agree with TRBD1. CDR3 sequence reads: CASKEQGVHSNQPQHF. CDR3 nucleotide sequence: TGTGCCAGCAAGGAACAGGGGGTACATAGCAATCAGCCCCAGCATTTT.